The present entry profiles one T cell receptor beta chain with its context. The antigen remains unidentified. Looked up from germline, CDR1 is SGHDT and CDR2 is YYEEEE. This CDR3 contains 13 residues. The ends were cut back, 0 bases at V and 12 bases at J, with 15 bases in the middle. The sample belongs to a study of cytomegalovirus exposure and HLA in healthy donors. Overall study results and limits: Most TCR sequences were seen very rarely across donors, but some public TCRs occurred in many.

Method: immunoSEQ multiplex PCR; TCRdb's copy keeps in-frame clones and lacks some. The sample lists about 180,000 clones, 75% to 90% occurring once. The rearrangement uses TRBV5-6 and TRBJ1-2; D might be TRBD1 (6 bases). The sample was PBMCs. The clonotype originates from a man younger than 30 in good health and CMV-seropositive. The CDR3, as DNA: TGTGCCAGCAGCTTGGTATCCCAGGGGCACCACACCTTC. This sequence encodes CASSLVSQGHHTF. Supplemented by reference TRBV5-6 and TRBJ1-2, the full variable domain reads DAGVTQSPTHLIKTRGQQVTLRCSPKSGHDTVSWYQQALGQGPQFIFQYYEEEERQRGNFPDRFSGHQFPNYSSELNVNALLLGDSALYLCASSLVSQGHHTFGSGTRLTVV.